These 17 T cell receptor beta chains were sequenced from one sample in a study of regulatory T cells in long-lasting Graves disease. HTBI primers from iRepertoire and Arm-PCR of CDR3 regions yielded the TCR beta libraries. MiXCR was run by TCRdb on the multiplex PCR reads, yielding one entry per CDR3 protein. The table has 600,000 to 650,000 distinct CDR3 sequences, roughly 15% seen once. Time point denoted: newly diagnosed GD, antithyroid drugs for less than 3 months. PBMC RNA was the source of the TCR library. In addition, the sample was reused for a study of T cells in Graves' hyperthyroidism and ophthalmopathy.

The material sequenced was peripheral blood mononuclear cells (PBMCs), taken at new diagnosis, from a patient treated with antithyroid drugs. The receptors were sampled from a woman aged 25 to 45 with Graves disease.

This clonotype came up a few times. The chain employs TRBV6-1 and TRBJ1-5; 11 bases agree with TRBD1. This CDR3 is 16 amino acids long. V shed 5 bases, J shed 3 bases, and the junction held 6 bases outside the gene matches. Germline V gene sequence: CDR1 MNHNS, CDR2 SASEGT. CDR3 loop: CASSPAGQGDNQPQHF. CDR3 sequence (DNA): TGTGCCAGCAGTCCCGCGGGACAGGGGGACAATCAGCCCCAGCATTTT.

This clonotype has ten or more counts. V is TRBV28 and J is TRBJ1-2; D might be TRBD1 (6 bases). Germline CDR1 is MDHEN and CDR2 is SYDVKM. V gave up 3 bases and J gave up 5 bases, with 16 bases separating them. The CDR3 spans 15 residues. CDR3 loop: CASSFRGPGNYGYTF. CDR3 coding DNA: TGTGCCAGCAGTTTCAGGGGCCCCGGGAATTATGGCTACACCTTC.

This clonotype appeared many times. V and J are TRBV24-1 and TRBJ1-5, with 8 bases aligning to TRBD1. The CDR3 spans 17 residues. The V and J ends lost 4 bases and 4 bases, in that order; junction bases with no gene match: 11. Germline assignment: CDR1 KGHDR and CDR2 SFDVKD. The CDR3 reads CATSEEGQGEWNQPQHF. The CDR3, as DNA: TGTGCCACCAGTGAAGAAGGACAGGGAGAATGGAATCAGCCCCAGCATTTT.

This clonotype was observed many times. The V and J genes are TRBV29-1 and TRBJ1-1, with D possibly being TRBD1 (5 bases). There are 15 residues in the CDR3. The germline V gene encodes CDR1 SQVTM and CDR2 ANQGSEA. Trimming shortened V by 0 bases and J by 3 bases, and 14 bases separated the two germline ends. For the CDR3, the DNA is TGCAGCGTTGAAGAGACAGCGACATACCACACTGAAGCTTTCTTT. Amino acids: CSVEETATYHTEAFF.

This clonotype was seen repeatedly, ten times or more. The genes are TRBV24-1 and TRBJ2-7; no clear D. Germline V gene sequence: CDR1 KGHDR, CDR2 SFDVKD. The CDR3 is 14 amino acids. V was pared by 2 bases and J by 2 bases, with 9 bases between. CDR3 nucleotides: TGTGCCACCAGTGATTCGGCCTCTACCTACGAGCAGTACTTC. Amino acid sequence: CATSDSASTYEQYF.

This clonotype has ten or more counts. Here the CDR3 reads CASTLGGTYNEQFF. CDR3 DNA sequence: TGTGCCAGCACCCTAGGAGGGACCTACAATGAGCAGTTCTTC. The J gene is TRBJ2-1, the V gene TRBV13, with D possibly TRBD2 on 6 matching bases. Trimming shortened V by 7 bases and J by 2 bases, and 12 bases separated the two germline ends. In germline, CDR1 is PRHDT, CDR2 FYEKMQ (reference sequence). This CDR3 spans 14 amino acids.

The CDR3 DNA follows: TGTGCCTGGAGTGTACCAGACAGGACCTATAATTCACCCCTCCACTTT. Protein product: CAWSVPDRTYNSPLHF. The rearrangement links TRBV30 to TRBJ1-6, with D tentatively TRBD1 (6 bases). The CDR3 is 16 amino acids. Germline V gene sequence: CDR1 GTSNPN, CDR2 SVGIG (reference sequence). Trimming removed 0 bases from V and 2 bases from J, with 11 bases in between. The full variable domain, in which reference TRBV30 and TRBJ1-6 provide the parts outside the CDR3, is SQTIHQWPATLVQPVGSPLSLECTVEGTSNPNLYWYRQAAGRGLQLLFYSVGIGQISSEVPQNLSASRPQDRQFILSSKKLLLSDSGFYLCAWSVPDRTYNSPLHFGNGTRLTVT.

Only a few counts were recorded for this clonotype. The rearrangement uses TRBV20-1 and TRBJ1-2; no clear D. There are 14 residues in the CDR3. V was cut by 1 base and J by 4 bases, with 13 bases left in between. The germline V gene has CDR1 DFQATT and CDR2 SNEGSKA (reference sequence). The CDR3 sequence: CSARGGGVSYGYTF. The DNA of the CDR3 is TGCAGTGCTAGAGGTGGAGGAGTCAGCTATGGCTACACCTTC.

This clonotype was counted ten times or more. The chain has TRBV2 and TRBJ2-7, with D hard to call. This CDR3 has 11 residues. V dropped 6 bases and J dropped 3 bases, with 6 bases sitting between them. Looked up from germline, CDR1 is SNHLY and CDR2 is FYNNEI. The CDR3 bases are TGTGCCAGCAGCGCCCGCTACGAGCAGTACTTC. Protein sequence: CASSARYEQYF.

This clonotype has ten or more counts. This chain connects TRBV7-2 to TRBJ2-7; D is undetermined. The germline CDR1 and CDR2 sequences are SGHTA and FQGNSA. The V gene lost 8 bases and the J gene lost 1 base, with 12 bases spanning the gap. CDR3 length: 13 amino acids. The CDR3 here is CASGRSGSYEQYF. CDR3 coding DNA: TGTGCCAGCGGTCGATCCGGGTCCTACGAGCAGTACTTC.

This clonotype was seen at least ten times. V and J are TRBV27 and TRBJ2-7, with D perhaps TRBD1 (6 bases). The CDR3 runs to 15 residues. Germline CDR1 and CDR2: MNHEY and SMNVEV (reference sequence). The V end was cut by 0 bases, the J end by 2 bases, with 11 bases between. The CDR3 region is CASSLSTGHPYEQYF. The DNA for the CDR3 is TGTGCCAGCAGTTTATCTACAGGGCACCCCTACGAGCAGTACTTC.

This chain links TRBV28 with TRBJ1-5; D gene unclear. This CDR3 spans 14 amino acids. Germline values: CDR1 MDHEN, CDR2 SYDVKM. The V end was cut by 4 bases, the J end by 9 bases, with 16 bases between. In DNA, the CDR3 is TGTGCCAGCAGTTCGGGAGCCCCAGTCCCGCCCCAGCATTTT. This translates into CASSSGAPVPPQHF.

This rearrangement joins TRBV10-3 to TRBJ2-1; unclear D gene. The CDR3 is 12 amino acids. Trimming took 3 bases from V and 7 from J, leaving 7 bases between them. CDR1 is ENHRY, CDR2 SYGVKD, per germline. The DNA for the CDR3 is TGTGCCATCAGTGAAGGAAGGAATGAGCAGTTCTTC. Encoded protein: CAISEGRNEQFF.

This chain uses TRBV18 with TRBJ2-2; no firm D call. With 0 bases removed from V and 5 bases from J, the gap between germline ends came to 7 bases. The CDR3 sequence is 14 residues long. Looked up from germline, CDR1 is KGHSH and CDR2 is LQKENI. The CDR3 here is CASSPPYGTGELFF. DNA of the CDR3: TGTGCCAGCTCACCACCCTACGGGACCGGGGAGCTGTTTTTT.

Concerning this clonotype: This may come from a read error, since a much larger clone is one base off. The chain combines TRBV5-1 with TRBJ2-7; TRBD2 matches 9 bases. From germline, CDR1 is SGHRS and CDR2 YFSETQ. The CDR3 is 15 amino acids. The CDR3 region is CASGLDGTSPYEQYF. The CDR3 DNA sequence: TGCGCCAGCGGCTTGGACGGGACTAGCCCCTACGAGCAGTACTTC.

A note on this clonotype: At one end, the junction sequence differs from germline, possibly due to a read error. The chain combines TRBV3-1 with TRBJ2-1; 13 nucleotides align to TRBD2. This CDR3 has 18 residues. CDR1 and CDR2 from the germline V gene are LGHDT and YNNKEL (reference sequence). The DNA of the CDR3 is TGTGTCAGCAGCCAATCGGGACTAGCGGGACGCCAGCGCAATGAGCAGTTCTTC. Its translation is CVSSQSGLAGRQRNEQFF.

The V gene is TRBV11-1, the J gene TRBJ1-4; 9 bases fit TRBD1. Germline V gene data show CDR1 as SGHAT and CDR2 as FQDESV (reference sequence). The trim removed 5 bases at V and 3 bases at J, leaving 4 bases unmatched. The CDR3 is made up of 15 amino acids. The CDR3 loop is CASSARTGANEKLFF. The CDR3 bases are TGTGCCAGCAGCGCACGGACAGGGGCTAATGAAAAACTGTTTTTT.